This T cell receptor (beta chain) was observed in a study of graft-versus-host responses after intestinal transplantation. CDR1 and CDR2 from the germline V gene are MNHEY and SMNVEV (reference sequence). The ends were cut back, 5 bases at V and 8 bases at J, with 18 bases in the middle. The CDR3 contains 14 residues. Comment on this clone: The antigen is undetermined.

The table came from immunoSEQ multiplex PCR; TCRdb's copy has only in-frame clones and leaves some out. Among roughly 81,000 clones listed, roughly 80% were seen once. The receptor comes from a human donor who received an intestinal transplant. Sequencing was performed on unstimulated CD4+ T cells sorted from spleen or lymph node cells, taken before intestinal transplant. The chain has TRBV27 and TRBJ1-2; D is unresolved. The CDR3 DNA follows: TGTGCCAGCAGTGCCTACACTAACGCTCTCGGCTACACCTTC. Amino acids: CASSAYTNALGYTF.